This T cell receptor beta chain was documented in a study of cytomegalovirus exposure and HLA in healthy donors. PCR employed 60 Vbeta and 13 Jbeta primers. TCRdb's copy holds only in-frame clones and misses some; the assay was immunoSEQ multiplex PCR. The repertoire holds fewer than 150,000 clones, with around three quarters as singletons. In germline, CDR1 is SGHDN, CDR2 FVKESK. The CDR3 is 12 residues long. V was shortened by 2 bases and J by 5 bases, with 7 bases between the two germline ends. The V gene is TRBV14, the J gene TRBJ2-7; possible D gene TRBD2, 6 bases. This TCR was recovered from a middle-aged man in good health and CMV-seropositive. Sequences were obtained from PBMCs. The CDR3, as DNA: TGTGCCAGCAGCCAACGGGAGAACGAGCAGTACTTC. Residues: CASSQRENEQYF.